This TCR beta chain was captured in a study of blood T cell repertoires in COVID-19. About the research overall: Collection of acute and convalescent COVID-19 samples took place in the United States, Italy and Spain. Sample material is recorded as cDNA or gDNA derived from T cells, B-cell-depleted T cells, or PBMCs.

The CDR3 runs 17 residues. Deletions cut 3 bases from V and 0 bases from J, with 15 bases between. As originally analysed: Reference gene primer amplification in the assay estimated nucleated cell counts. Using immunoSEQ multiplex PCR, the repertoire was profiled, and TCRdb retains in-frame clones only, with some absent. V and J calls and clone size are those listed in that table; D and trimming were worked out from the DNA. Of under 150,000 clones listed, about 88% are singletons. The sequencing input was peripheral blood. The chain is built from TRBV23-1 and TRBJ1-5; tentative D call: TRBD1 (6 bases). TRBV23-1 is filed as an ORF, its function uncertain. The receptor was isolated from a human donor in a cohort sampled during active COVID-19. CDR3 DNA sequence: TGCGCCAGCAGTCACCCCCGGACAGAGTATAGCAATCAGCCCCAGCATTTT. Encoded protein: CASSHPRTEYSNQPQHF.